The present entry profiles one T cell receptor (beta chain) with its context. What it recognizes is unknown. A second PCR, run for about 7 to 12 cycles, used a sample-barcoded 5' primer plus a J-beta primer mix. In TCRdb, the 5' RACE reads were re-called with MiXCR into one record per CDR3 protein. The sample lists 1.8 million or so distinct CDR3 sequences, 35% to 50% occurring once. These data come from a study of blood T cells in healthy people across ages. As for the study in general: Using template switching, researchers captured about one barcoded beta molecule for each two T cells.

Study-wide findings and caveats: Across the age range, TCR beta diversity per million T cells fell in a roughly linear way. Using unsorted PBMCs precluded a conclusive naive versus antigen-experienced comparison.

V gave up 6 bases and J gave up 4 bases; unmatched junction bases: 3. Germline loops: CDR1 MNHEY, CDR2 SVGEGT. The CDR3 is 13 amino acids. Per-sample yields of isolated PBMCs were at least 6.5 million. Specimen: blood. V and J are TRBV6-2 or TRBV6-3 and TRBJ2-7, with 10 bases that match TRBD1. The clonotype originates from a human donor in good health. CDR3 in amino acids: CASRTDRGYEQYF. The CDR3 DNA reads as TGTGCCAGCAGAACGGACAGGGGGTACGAGCAGTACTTC.